Following are 18 T cell receptor beta chains from one sample sequenced in a study of PD-1 blockade in classical Hodgkin lymphoma. Each patient's relapse followed autologous stem cell transplantation, and brentuximab vedotin exposure varied. The assay was immunoSEQ multiplex PCR, and TCRdb's table has in-frame clones only and misses some. Of 25,000 to 30,000 clones detected, 70% appear once; the ten largest clones hold approximately 14%. The material was peripheral blood mononuclear cells (PBMCs), obtained before the second cycle of nivolumab. The receptors derive from a human donor with classical Hodgkin lymphoma.

The chain combines TRBV15 with TRBJ1-1, with D possibly being TRBD1 (5 bases). Germline V gene lookup returns CDR1 LNHNV and CDR2 YYDKDF (reference sequence). Trimming removed 3 bases at V and 1 base at J, with 6 bases between. This CDR3 has 13 amino acids. The CDR3 nucleotides are TGTGCCACCAGCAGGAGGGGGAACACTGAAGCTTTCTTT. Translated: CATSRRGNTEAFF.

This clone was seen only once. The V and J genes are TRBV7-2 and TRBJ2-4; D is unclear. Germline CDR1 and CDR2: SGHTA and FQGNSA. The CDR3 is 13 residues long. Between the trimmed V and J ends, which lost 1 base and 4 bases, there was a span of 5 bases. DNA of the CDR3: TGTGCCAGCAGCTTAGAAAGGAAAAACATTCAGTACTTC. Its translation: CASSLERKNIQYF.

The V gene is TRBV11-3, the J gene TRBJ2-5; possible D gene TRBD2, 7 bases. With 5 bases removed from V and 3 bases from J, the gap between germline ends came to 19 bases. The germline CDR1 and CDR2 sequences are SGHNT and YENEEA. The CDR3 is 16 amino acids. CDR3 coding DNA: TGTGCCAGCAGCCGTAATGGGGGGGCGCCGGAAGAGACCCAGTACTTC. It translates to CASSRNGGAPEETQYF.

This chain links TRBV15 with TRBJ1-6; the match to TRBD1 covers 8 bases. Germline V gives CDR1 LNHNV, CDR2 YYDKDF (reference sequence). The CDR3 consists of 17 residues. The trim removed 1 base at V and 6 bases at J, leaving 8 bases unmatched. CDR3 DNA sequence: TGTGCCACCAGCAGAGGCGGGCAGGGGGCGTCTAATTCACCCCTCCACTTT. This encodes CATSRGGQGASNSPLHF. The whole variable domain, filled in from reference TRBV15 and TRBJ1-6, reads DAMVIQNPRYQVTQFGKPVTLSCSQTLNHNVMYWYQQKSSQAPKLLFHYYDKDFNNEADTPDNFQSRRPNTSFCFLDIRSPGLGDTAMYLCATSRGGQGASNSPLHFGNGTRLTVT.

The chain employs TRBV28 and TRBJ1-5; perhaps TRBD1 as D (5 bases). The CDR3 extends over 16 amino acids. Germline V gene data show CDR1 as MDHEN and CDR2 as SYDVKM. The V end lost 11 bases, the J end lost 0 bases, and 20 bases lay between the germline ends. As DNA, the CDR3 is TGTGCCGCTGGGACCCTACTAGAGTATAGCAATCAGCCCCAGCATTTT. This translates into CAAGTLLEYSNQPQHF.

The chain carries TRBV6-6 and TRBJ1-4, with D uncertain. The CDR3 length is 15 residues. Trimming took 0 bases from V and 5 from J, leaving 10 bases between them. CDR1 is MNHNY and CDR2 is SVGAGI in the germline V gene (reference sequence). DNA for the CDR3: TGTGCCAGCAGTTACTCGGGCAGACTAAATGAAAAACTGTTTTTT. Amino acid sequence: CASSYSGRLNEKLFF.

V and J are TRBV28 and TRBJ1-1; no definite D call. CDR3 length: 13 amino acids. The germline V gene has CDR1 MDHEN and CDR2 SYDVKM. The V end lost 7 bases, the J end lost 2 bases, and 11 bases lay between the germline ends. The CDR3 loop reads CASTRYLNTEAFF. Here the CDR3 DNA reads TGTGCCAGCACCCGCTACTTAAACACTGAAGCTTTCTTT. Full variable domain (remainder filled in from reference TRBV28 and TRBJ1-1): DVKVTQSSRYLVKRTGEKVFLECVQDMDHENMFWYRQDPGLGLRLIYFSYDVKMKEKGDIPEGYSVSREKKERFSLILESASTNQTSMYLCASTRYLNTEAFFGQGTRLTVV.

The chain carries TRBV18 and TRBJ1-5, with TRBD1 as a possible D gene (6 bases). The CDR3 sequence is 13 residues long. Germline V CDR1 and CDR2: KGHSH, LQKENI. The V gene lost 8 bases and the J gene lost 2 bases, with 10 bases spanning the gap. CDR3 coding DNA: TGTGCCAGCCAACAGGGTGGCAATCAGCCCCAGCATTTT. Translation: CASQQGGNQPQHF.

J is TRBJ1-6 and V is TRBV7-2; D is unresolved. Trimming pared 1 base from V and 10 bases from J, leaving 8 bases between. Germline CDR1 and CDR2: SGHTA and FQGNSA. The CDR3 sequence is 13 residues long. CDR3 DNA sequence: TGTGCCAGCAGCTTAGACACTCTCTCACCCCTCCACTTT. Amino acid sequence: CASSLDTLSPLHF.

The rearrangement uses TRBV27 and TRBJ2-7, with D perhaps TRBD1 (6 bases). Germline-derived CDR1 and CDR2 are MNHEY and SMNVEV (reference sequence). The ends were cut back, 9 bases at V and 6 bases at J, with 15 bases in the middle. The CDR3 has 12 residues. This CDR3 reads CASSNRVGEQYF. CDR3 bases: TGTGCCAGTTCCAACAGGGTGGGCGAGCAGTACTTC.

The chain carries TRBV14 and TRBJ1-6; D call uncertain. With 4 bases removed from V and 9 bases from J, the gap between germline ends came to 10 bases. Per the germline V gene, CDR1 is SGHDN and CDR2 is FVKESK. The CDR3 sequence is 13 residues long. In nucleotides, the CDR3 is TGTGCCAGCAGCCCCGGGAATGTTTCACCCCTCCACTTT. Protein: CASSPGNVSPLHF.

By proportion, this clone is medium-sized (0.01 to 0.1%). The chain couples TRBV4-1 to TRBJ2-1; 7 bases are shared with TRBD2. Germline loops: CDR1 MGHRA, CDR2 YSYEKL. There are 16 residues in the CDR3. V was clipped by 0 bases and J by 8 bases; unmatched bases: 10. CDR3 amino acids: CASSQELASYEDEQFF. The CDR3, as DNA: TGCGCCAGCAGCCAAGAACTAGCGTCCTACGAGGATGAGCAGTTCTTC.

This clone occurred a few times. The chain has TRBV2 and TRBJ1-2; unclear D gene. The CDR3 consists of 12 residues. Trimming shortened V by 4 bases and J by 6 bases, and 9 bases separated the two germline ends. Germline V gives CDR1 SNHLY, CDR2 FYNNEI. CDR3 nucleotides: TGTGCCAGCAGTGGACCCCAGGATGGCTACACCTTC. It is translated as CASSGPQDGYTF. Combining the CDR3 with reference TRBV2 and TRBJ1-2 gives the whole variable domain EPEVTQTPSHQVTQMGQEVILRCVPISNHLYFYWYRQILGQKVEFLVSFYNNEISEKSEIFDDQFSVERPDGSNFTLKIRSTKLEDSAMYFCASSGPQDGYTFGSGTRLTVV.

The V gene is TRBV5-4, the J gene TRBJ2-4; 12 bases agree with TRBD1. The V and J ends lost 4 bases and 8 bases, in that order; junction bases with no gene match: 7. There are 15 residues in the CDR3. Germline values: CDR1 SGHNT, CDR2 YYREEE (reference sequence). The CDR3 loop reads CASSIRDRGRDIQYF. CDR3 DNA: TGTGCCAGCAGCATCCGGGACAGGGGGCGGGACATTCAGTACTTC.

This clone was detected once. The chain has TRBV7-2 and TRBJ1-6, with D perhaps TRBD1 (6 bases). V gave up 1 base and J gave up 10 bases, with 20 bases separating them. The CDR3 runs 17 residues. Germline V gene sequence: CDR1 SGHTA, CDR2 FQGNSA. This CDR3 is CASSLGSSSGTHSPLHF. In DNA form, the CDR3 reads TGTGCCAGCAGCTTAGGTTCAAGTTCTGGGACACACTCACCCCTCCACTTT.

The chain has TRBV2 and TRBJ1-1; TRBD1 is a possible D gene (6 bases). The germline gives CDR1 SNHLY, CDR2 FYNNEI. The CDR3 runs to 14 residues. V was pared by 6 bases and J by 0 bases, with 11 bases between. The CDR3 DNA is TGTGCCAGCAGCATACAGGGAATGAACACTGAAGCTTTCTTT. Protein product: CASSIQGMNTEAFF.

The chain is built from TRBV10-3 and TRBJ2-5; no clear D gene. Germline CDR1 reads ENHRY; CDR2 reads SYGVKD. The CDR3 totals 13 residues. Trimming removed 2 bases from V and 4 bases from J, with 8 bases in between. CDR3 in DNA: TGTGCCATCAGTGAGAGCCTGAGAGAGACCCAGTACTTC. Protein sequence: CAISESLRETQYF.

The chain carries TRBV6-1 and TRBJ2-1; TRBD1 matches 10 bases. CDR3 length: 16 amino acids. Losses at the gene ends were 2 bases for V and 2 bases for J; bases not matched to a gene: 3. Germline V lookup: CDR1 MNHNS, CDR2 SASEGT. CDR3 residues: CASSERDRGAYNEQFF. The CDR3 DNA follows: TGTGCCAGCAGTGAAAGGGACAGGGGAGCCTACAATGAGCAGTTCTTC.